The sequence of this T cell receptor beta chain was determined in a study of T cell changes during pregnancy in multiple sclerosis. V dropped 4 bases and J dropped 2; count of bases not matched to a gene: 5. In germline, CDR1 is MGHRA, CDR2 YSYEKL. This CDR3 has 14 amino acids. The protocol was immunoSEQ multiplex PCR, while the TCRdb copy is restricted to in-frame clones and leaves out a portion. The data show some 31,000 clones, around 91% seen once. The chain links TRBV4-1 to TRBJ2-7, with TRBD2 identical over 7 bases. The source was CD8+ T cells from peripheral blood mononuclear cells, collected in the second trimester of pregnancy. The sequence came from a female donor in good health, enrolled as a control in a pregnancy study. CDR3 residues: CASSPGREAYEQYF. The CDR3 DNA follows: TGCGCCAGCAGCCCCGGACGGGAGGCCTACGAGCAGTACTTC.